This T cell receptor (beta chain) originates from a study of T cell responses to AZD1222 COVID-19 vaccine. On the study more broadly: It was second doses at about 4 or about 12 weeks that were pooled.

Sequencing used immunoSEQ multiplex PCR; TCRdb keeps in-frame clones, though not all of them. The table shows roughly 170,000 clones, with 88% occurring only once. The source is an adult in good health. Here the sequenced sample was peripheral blood, taken on day 0 of AZD1222 vaccination.

The CDR3 DNA sequence: TGTGCCAGCAGCCCCTCTACGGGGGGGCTGGATACGCAGTATTTT. Amino acid sequence: CASSPSTGGLDTQYF. V is TRBV27 and J is TRBJ2-3; 8 bases are a match to TRBD2. The V gene's germline CDR1 is MNHEY and CDR2 SMNVEV (reference sequence). The V gene end was trimmed by 6 bases and the J gene end by 6 bases; junction bases not matched to a gene: 11. This CDR3 region has 15 residues.